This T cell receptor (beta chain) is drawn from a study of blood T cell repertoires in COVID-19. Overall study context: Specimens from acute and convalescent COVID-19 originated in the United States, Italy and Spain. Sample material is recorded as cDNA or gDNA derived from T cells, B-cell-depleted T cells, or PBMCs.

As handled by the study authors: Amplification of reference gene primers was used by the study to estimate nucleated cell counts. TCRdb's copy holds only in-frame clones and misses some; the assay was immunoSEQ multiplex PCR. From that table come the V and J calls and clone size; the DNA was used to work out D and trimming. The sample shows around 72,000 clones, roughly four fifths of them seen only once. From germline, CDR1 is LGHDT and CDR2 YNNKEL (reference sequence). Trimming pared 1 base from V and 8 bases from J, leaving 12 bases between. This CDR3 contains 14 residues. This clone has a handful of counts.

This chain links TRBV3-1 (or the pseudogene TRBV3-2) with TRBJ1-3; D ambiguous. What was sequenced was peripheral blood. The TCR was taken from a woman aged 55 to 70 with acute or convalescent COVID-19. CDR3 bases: TGTGCCAGCAGCCAAGGGGCGCTCCTCGACACCATATATTTT. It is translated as CASSQGALLDTIYF.